The clone carrying this TCR beta chain was seen at least ten times. The antigen remains unidentified. The beta constant-region primer was an equimolar mix of two oligonucleotides covering TRBC1 and TRBC2. Four rounds of PCR amplified the ligated cDNA using nested alpha and beta constant-region primers plus SP2. TCRdb used MiXCR to reprocess the UMI-ligation and nested PCR reads, holding one entry per CDR3 protein. The data contain roughly 92,000 distinct CDR3 sequences, 11% of them seen just once; the ten biggest clones take up just over 0.13%. This sample was taken from a study of naive and memory T cell subsets. The study's findings and limits: A few larger clonotypes appeared in naive repertoires, especially CD8, possibly memory cells re-expressing CD45RA. In naive cells, over 95% of TCR sequences were seen only once.

CDR3 length equals 13 residues. After removal of 6 bases from V and 7 bases from J, the junction contained 4 bases not matched to a gene. Germline loops: CDR1 SNHLY, CDR2 FYNNEI. Cells stained for CD3, CD4, CD8, CD45RA and CD27 were sorted into four subsets. The rearrangement joins TRBV2 to TRBJ2-7, with 12 bases aligning to TRBD2. What was sequenced was naive CD4+ T cells from blood. This receptor was obtained from a human donor in good health. The CDR3 DNA reads TGTGCCAGCAGGACTAGCGGGAGCGAGGAGCAGTACTTC. Translation gives CASRTSGSEEQYF.